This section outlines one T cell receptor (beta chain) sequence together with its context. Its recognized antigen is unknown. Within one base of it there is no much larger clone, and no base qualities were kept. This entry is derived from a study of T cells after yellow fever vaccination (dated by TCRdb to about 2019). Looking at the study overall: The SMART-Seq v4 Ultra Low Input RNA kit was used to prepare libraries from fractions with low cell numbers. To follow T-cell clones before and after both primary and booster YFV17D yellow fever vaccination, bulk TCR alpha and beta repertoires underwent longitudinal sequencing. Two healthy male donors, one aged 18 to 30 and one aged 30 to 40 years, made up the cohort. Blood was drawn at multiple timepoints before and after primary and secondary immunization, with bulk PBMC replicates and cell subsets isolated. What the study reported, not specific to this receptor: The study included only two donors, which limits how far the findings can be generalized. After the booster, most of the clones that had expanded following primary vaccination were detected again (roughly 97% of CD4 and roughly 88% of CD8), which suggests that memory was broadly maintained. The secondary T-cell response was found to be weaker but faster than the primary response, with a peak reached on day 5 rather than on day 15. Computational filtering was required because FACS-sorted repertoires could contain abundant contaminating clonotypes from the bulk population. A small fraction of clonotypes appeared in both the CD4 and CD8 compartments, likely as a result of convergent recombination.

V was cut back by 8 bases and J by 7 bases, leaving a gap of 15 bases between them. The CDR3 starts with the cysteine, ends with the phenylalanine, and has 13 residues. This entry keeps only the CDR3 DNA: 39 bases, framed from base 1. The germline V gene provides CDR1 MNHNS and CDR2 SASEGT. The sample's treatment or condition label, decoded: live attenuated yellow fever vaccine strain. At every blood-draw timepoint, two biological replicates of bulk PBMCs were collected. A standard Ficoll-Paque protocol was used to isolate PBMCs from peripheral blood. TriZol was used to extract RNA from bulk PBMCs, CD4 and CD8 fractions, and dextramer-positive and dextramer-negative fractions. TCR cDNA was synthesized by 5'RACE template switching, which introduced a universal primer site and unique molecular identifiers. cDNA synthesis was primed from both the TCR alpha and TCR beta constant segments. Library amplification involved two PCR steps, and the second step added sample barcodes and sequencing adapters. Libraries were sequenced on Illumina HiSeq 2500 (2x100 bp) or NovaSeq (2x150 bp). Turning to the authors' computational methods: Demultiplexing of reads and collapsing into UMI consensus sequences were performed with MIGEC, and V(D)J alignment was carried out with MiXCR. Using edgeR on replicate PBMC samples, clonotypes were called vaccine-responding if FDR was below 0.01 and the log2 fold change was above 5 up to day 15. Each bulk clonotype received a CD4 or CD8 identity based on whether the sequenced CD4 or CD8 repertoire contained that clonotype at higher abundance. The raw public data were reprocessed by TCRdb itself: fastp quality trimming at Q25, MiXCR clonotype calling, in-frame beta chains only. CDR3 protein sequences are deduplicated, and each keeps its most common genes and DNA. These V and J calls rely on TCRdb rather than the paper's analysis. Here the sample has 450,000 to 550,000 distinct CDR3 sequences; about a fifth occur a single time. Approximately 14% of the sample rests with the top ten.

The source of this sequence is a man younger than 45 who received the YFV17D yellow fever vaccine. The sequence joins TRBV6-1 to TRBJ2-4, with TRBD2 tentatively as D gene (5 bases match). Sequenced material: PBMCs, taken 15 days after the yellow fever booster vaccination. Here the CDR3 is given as CASRAYRGNIQYF. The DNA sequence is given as TGTGCCAGCCGTGCGTACCGAGGGAACATTCAGTACTTC.